This TCR beta chain came from a study of Graves' ophthalmopathy and Graves' hyperthyroidism. Whole-study results and caveats: Stable hyperthyroidism and ophthalmopathy were told apart by a 13-signature model, which achieved around 90% sensitivity and roughly 80% specificity. Blood contained most expanded thyroid clonotypes exceeding 0.001 frequency.

This clonotype was found many times. Its target is unknown. Amplifying from RNA transcripts, the study obtained TCR beta CDR3 regions. Investigators did first-round RT-PCR with HTBI primers, then second-round multiplex PCR. From the multiplex PCR reads, TCRdb called clonotypes with MiXCR, one entry per CDR3 protein. The repertoire holds around 1.1 million distinct CDR3 sequences, with approximately 35% as singletons. The germline V gene has CDR1 SGDLS and CDR2 YYNGEE. Trimming left V 3 bases short and J 8 bases short, with 17 bases between. CDR3 length: 14 amino acids. What was sequenced was peripheral blood or thyroid tissue (not recorded which). This TCR derives from an adult man with Graves' hyperthyroidism. The chain joins TRBV9 to TRBJ1-2, with D perhaps matching TRBD1 (5 bases). The CDR3 DNA sequence: TGTGCCAGCAGCGAGGGACCGGGCGCCGGCGGCTACACCTTC. This sequence encodes CASSEGPGAGGYTF.